In its sample, the clone carrying this T cell receptor beta chain was seen many times. Antigen specificity is unknown. Looked up from germline, CDR1 is MNHEY and CDR2 is SMNVEV (reference sequence). CDR3 length: 13 residues. Trimming took off 6 bases at V and 0 bases at J, with 5 bases between the two ends. This record belongs to a study of T cells in Graves' hyperthyroidism and ophthalmopathy. About the study: Peripheral blood was taken when the disease was first diagnosed, before any treatment began. Study outcomes and limitations: Separation of ophthalmopathy from stable hyperthyroidism was achieved by a 13 V-J model.

Subjects aged 18 to 65 presented with newly diagnosed hyperthyroidism of less than 2 months' duration. Orbital computed tomography and thyroid ultrasound, together with serum TRAb and thyroxine and clinical symptoms, were used for diagnoses. Regions amplified from RNA transcripts were the TCR beta CDR3 regions. The HTBI primer set was used in a first-round RT-PCR of the TCR CDR3. TCRdb itself ran the multiplex PCR reads through MiXCR, one entry per CDR3 protein. The profile shows over 250,000 distinct CDR3 sequences, around 25% of them singletons. The sequenced sample was blood. The clonotype comes from a middle-aged man with Graves' hyperthyroidism that later progressed to Graves' ophthalmopathy. This chain uses TRBV27 with TRBJ2-2; D gene ambiguous. DNA for the CDR3: TGTGCCAGCAGGTCCGCGAACACCGGGGAGCTGTTTTTT. Amino acids: CASRSANTGELFF.